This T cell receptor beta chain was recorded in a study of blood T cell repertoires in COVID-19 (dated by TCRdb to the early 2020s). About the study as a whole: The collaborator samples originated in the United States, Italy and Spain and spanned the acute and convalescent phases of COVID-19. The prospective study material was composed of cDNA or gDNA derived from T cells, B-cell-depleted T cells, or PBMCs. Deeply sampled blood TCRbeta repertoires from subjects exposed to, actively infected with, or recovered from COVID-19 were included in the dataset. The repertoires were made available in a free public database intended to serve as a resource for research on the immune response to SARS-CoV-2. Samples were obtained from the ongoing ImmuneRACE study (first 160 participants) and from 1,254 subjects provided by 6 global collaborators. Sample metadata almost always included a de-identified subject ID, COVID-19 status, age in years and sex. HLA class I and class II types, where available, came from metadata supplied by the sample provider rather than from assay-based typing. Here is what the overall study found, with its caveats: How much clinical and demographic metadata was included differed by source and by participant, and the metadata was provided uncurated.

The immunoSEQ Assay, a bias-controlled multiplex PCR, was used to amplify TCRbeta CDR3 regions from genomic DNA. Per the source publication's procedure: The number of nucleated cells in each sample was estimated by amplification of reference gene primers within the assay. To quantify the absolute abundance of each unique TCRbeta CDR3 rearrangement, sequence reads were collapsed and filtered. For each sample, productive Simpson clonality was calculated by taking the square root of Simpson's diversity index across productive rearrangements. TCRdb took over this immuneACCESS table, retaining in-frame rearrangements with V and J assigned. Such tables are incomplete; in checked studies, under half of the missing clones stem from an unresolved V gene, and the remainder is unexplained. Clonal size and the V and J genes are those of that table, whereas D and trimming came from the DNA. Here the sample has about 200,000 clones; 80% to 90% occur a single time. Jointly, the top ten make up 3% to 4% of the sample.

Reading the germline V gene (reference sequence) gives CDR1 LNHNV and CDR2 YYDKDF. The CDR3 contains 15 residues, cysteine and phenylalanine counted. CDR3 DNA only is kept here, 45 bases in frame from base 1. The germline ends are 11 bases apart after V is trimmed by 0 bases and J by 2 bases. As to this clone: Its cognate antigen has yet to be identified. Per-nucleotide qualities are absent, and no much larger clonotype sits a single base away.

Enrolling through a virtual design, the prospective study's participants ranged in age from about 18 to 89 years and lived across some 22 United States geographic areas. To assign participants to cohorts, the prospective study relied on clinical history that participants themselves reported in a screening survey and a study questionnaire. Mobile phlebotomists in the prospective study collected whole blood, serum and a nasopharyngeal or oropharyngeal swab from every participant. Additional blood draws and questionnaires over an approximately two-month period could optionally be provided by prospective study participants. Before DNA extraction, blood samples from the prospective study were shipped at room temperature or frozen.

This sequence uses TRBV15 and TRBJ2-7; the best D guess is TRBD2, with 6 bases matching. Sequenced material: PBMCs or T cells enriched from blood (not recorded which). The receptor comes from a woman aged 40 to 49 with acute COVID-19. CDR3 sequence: CATSREGAGTYEQYF. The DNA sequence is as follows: TGTGCCACCAGCAGAGAAGGGGCGGGAACCTACGAGCAGTACTTC. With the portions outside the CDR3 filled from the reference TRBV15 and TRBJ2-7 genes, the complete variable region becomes DAMVIQNPRYQVTQFGKPVTLSCSQTLNHNVMYWYQQKSSQAPKLLFHYYDKDFNNEADTPDNFQSRRPNTSFCFLDIRSPGLGDTAMYLCATSREGAGTYEQYFGPGTRLTVT.